The 32 T cell receptor beta chains reported below all come from one sample, sequenced in a study of T cells in Graves' hyperthyroidism and ophthalmopathy. RNA transcripts were the template for amplifying TCR beta CDR3 regions. The HTBI primer set drove a first-round RT-PCR of the TCR CDR3. TCRdb reprocessed the multiplex PCR reads with MiXCR, giving one entry per CDR3 protein. Among about 640,000 distinct CDR3 sequences listed, around 20% were seen once. The specimen sequenced was blood. These receptors came from a man aged 30 to 45 with Graves' ophthalmopathy.

The chain links TRBV10-3 to TRBJ2-7; D is unresolved. Trimming stripped 3 bases from V and 6 bases from J, with 9 bases between. The CDR3 consists of 12 residues. Germline V gene data show CDR1 as ENHRY and CDR2 as SYGVKD. CDR3 in amino acids: CAISENGFEQYF. As DNA, the CDR3 is TGTGCCATCAGTGAAAATGGATTCGAGCAGTACTTC.

The sample holds a few counts of this clonotype. The J gene is TRBJ2-5, the V gene TRBV5-6; 8 bases are shared with TRBD1. CDR3 length: 15 amino acids. CDR1 and CDR2 (germline): SGHDT, YYEEEE. With 5 bases clipped from V and 2 bases from J, the junction kept 8 bases outside the gene matches. The CDR3 coding sequence is TGTGCCAGCAGTTCGGACAGGGCACCACAAGAGACCCAGTACTTC. It translates to CASSSDRAPQETQYF.

The DNA of the CDR3 is TGTGCCTGGACCCGACGGGGGAGCTCTGGAAACACCATATATTTT. Translated: CAWTRRGSSGNTIYF. This chain connects TRBV30 to TRBJ1-3; perhaps TRBD1 as D (5 bases). This CDR3 spans 15 amino acids. CDR1 and CDR2 from the germline V gene are GTSNPN and SVGIG (reference sequence). The V and J ends lost 4 bases and 0 bases respectively, with 13 bases between them.

V gene TRBV27 combines with J gene TRBJ2-1; 14 bases line up with TRBD2. This CDR3 spans 16 amino acids. The germline V gene encodes CDR1 MNHEY and CDR2 SMNVEV (reference sequence). V shed 6 bases, J shed 8 bases, and the junction held 9 bases outside the gene matches. The CDR3 protein is CASRDGTSGSWDEQFF. In DNA, the CDR3 is TGTGCCAGCAGAGACGGGACTAGCGGGAGTTGGGATGAGCAGTTCTTC.

This clonotype was counted a few times. The J gene is TRBJ2-2, the V gene TRBV6-1; D perhaps matches TRBD2 (6 bases). Per the germline V gene, CDR1 is MNHNS and CDR2 is SASEGT. Between the trimmed V and J ends, which lost 5 bases and 0 bases, there was a span of 10 bases. The CDR3 runs 15 residues. Here the CDR3 reads CASSSGPSNTGELFF. DNA for the CDR3: TGTGCCAGCAGTAGCGGGCCGTCGAACACCGGGGAGCTGTTTTTT.

This clonotype was detected only a few times. V is TRBV20-1 and J is TRBJ2-7; the D is unclear. The germline V gene encodes CDR1 DFQATT and CDR2 SNEGSKA (reference sequence). The CDR3 runs 16 residues. V was clipped by 1 base and J by 2 bases, with 18 bases between them. The CDR3 region has the DNA TGCAGTGCTAGAGGGTCCTATGCTGGCAGTCCCTACGAGCAGTACTTC. Encoded protein: CSARGSYAGSPYEQYF.

In this sample, this clonotype turned up a few times. V gene TRBV7-9 combines with J gene TRBJ2-7; the D gene is possibly TRBD2 (7 bases). V shed 3 bases and J shed 7 bases, with 16 bases lying between them. This CDR3 comprises 14 residues. CDR1 and CDR2 (germline): SEHNR, FQNEAQ (reference sequence). The CDR3 bases are TGTGCCAGCAGCTTGGGGGGGGGCTCCTGGGAGCAGTACTTC. Its protein product is CASSLGGGSWEQYF. The full variable domain, in which reference TRBV7-9 and TRBJ2-7 provide the parts outside the CDR3, is DTGVSQNPRHKITKRGQNVTFRCDPISEHNRLYWYRQTLGQGPEFLTYFQNEAQLEKSRLLSDRFSAERPKGSFSTLEIQRTEQGDSAMYLCASSLGGGSWEQYFGPGTRLTVT.

The rearrangement joins TRBV20-1 to TRBJ1-4; no reliable D call. Between the trimmed V and J ends, which lost 1 base and 8 bases, there was a span of 8 bases. CDR3 length equals 12 residues. Germline-derived CDR1 and CDR2 are DFQATT and SNEGSKA (reference sequence). CDR3 amino acids: CSARGHKEKLFF. CDR3 sequence (DNA): TGCAGTGCTAGAGGACATAAGGAAAAACTGTTTTTT.

This chain joins TRBV5-1 and TRBJ2-2; D is undetermined. Trimming removed 1 base from V and 6 bases from J, with 13 bases in between. Germline lookup yields CDR1 SGHRS and CDR2 YFSETQ. The CDR3 is 15 amino acids. The CDR3 DNA sequence: TGCGCCAGCAGCTTGTACAGTTACCACGCCGGGGAGCTGTTTTTT. Its translation: CASSLYSYHAGELFF.

There are a few counts of this clonotype. The CDR3 sequence is CASSPPGQGVTNQPQHF. The CDR3 DNA follows: TGTGCCAGCAGTCCGCCGGGACAGGGGGTGACCAATCAGCCCCAGCATTTT. The chain uses TRBV28 and TRBJ1-5; 11 bases are shared with TRBD1. This CDR3 has 17 residues. V shed 5 bases and J 3 bases; nucleotides not matched to a gene: 9. The germline V gene encodes CDR1 MDHEN and CDR2 SYDVKM.

This clonotype appeared many times. This rearrangement joins TRBV28 to TRBJ2-5, with D possibly matching TRBD2 (5 bases). Germline CDR1 reads MDHEN; CDR2 reads SYDVKM. V was pared by 4 bases and J by 1 base, with 7 bases between. The CDR3 has 13 amino acids. The CDR3 spells CASSSGSQETQYF. Here the CDR3 DNA reads TGTGCCAGCAGTTCGGGGTCCCAAGAGACCCAGTACTTC.

This clonotype was seen only a few times. The CDR3 DNA follows: TGTGCCAGTATTGGGCGGGAGGGAACAGATACGCAGTATTTT. It codes for CASIGREGTDTQYF. The chain has TRBV19 and TRBJ2-3, with 9 bases fitting TRBD2. Losses at the gene ends were 7 bases for V and 3 bases for J; bases not matched to a gene: 5. The germline CDR1 and CDR2 sequences are LNHDA and SQIVND (reference sequence). The CDR3 loop spans 14 amino acids.

This chain joins TRBV6-5 and TRBJ1-2; D is unresolved. The V end was cut by 2 bases, the J end by 2 bases, with 12 bases between. The CDR3 covers 15 residues. Germline CDR1 reads MNHEY; CDR2 reads SVGAGI. CDR3 nucleotides: TGTGCCAGCAGTTACGATGCGGACCTCAACTATGGCTACACCTTC. Protein: CASSYDADLNYGYTF.

This chain joins TRBV7-9 and TRBJ2-7, with D possibly being TRBD1 or TRBD2 (5 bases each). Looked up from germline, CDR1 is SEHNR and CDR2 is FQNEAQ (reference sequence). The V end lost 5 bases, the J end lost 0 bases, and 11 bases lay between the germline ends. This CDR3 spans 14 amino acids. The CDR3 DNA sequence: TGTGCCAGCAGCACCCCGGGGCCCTCCTACGAGCAGTACTTC. Protein product: CASSTPGPSYEQYF.

Concerning this clonotype itself: One junction end does not reproduce the germline sequence, and a read error may be involved. This sequence joins TRBV7-9 and TRBJ1-4; no definite D call. Per germline, CDR1 SEHNR and CDR2 FQNEAQ (reference sequence). This CDR3 contains 12 residues. This CDR3 reads CASSSRSEKPFF. The CDR3 DNA sequence: TGTGCCAGCAGCTCCCGCAGTGAAAAACCGTTTTTT.

The chain links TRBV5-1 to TRBJ1-1; D remains unclear. This CDR3 is 13 amino acids long. CDR1 and CDR2 (germline): SGHRS, YFSETQ. V gave up 6 bases and J gave up 6 bases, with 15 bases separating them. The CDR3 reads CASTKQDNAEAFF. In DNA, the CDR3 is TGCGCCAGCACCAAACAAGATAACGCTGAAGCTTTCTTT.

This clonotype occurred a few times. V usage is TRBV15 and J usage is TRBJ2-2; 14 bases agree with TRBD2. V lost 1 base and J lost 7; bases outside the gene matches: 2. CDR3 length equals 16 residues. Germline V lookup: CDR1 LNHNV, CDR2 YYDKDF (reference sequence). The chain's CDR3 is CATSRAGTSGSGELFF. CDR3 in DNA: TGTGCCACCAGCAGAGCTGGGACTAGCGGGAGCGGGGAGCTGTTTTTT.

The sample holds a few counts of this clonotype. This chain connects TRBV6-2 or TRBV6-3 to TRBJ2-2; 10 bases fit TRBD1. Germline V gene lookup returns CDR1 MNHEY and CDR2 SVGEGT. V lost 0 bases, J lost 0 bases, and 1 base stayed unmatched. This CDR3 is built from 17 residues. The CDR3 sequence is CASSYSTGGANTGELFF. The CDR3 DNA sequence: TGTGCCAGCAGTTACTCGACAGGGGGCGCGAACACCGGGGAGCTGTTTTTT.

The V gene is TRBV7-9, the J gene TRBJ2-3; TRBD2 matches 12 bases. V was pared by 2 bases and J by 4 bases, with 7 bases of the junction left unmatched. This CDR3 is 17 amino acids long. Germline V gives CDR1 SEHNR, CDR2 FQNEAQ (reference sequence). The CDR3 DNA follows: TGTGCCAGCAGCTTAACGACTAGCGGGAGTGGGGCAGATACGCAGTATTTT. It encodes CASSLTTSGSGADTQYF. Drawing the rest from reference TRBV7-9 and TRBJ2-3, the complete variable domain is DTGVSQNPRHKITKRGQNVTFRCDPISEHNRLYWYRQTLGQGPEFLTYFQNEAQLEKSRLLSDRFSAERPKGSFSTLEIQRTEQGDSAMYLCASSLTTSGSGADTQYFGPGTRLTVL.

This clonotype was counted between two and nine times. The chain is built from TRBV18 and TRBJ2-7, with 8 bases aligning to TRBD1. CDR1 is KGHSH and CDR2 is LQKENI in the germline V gene. The CDR3 loop spans 15 amino acids. The V and J ends lost 6 bases and 2 bases, in that order; junction bases with no gene match: 9. The CDR3 bases are TGTGCCAGCTCTCTCGACAGGGGTCCAACCTACGAGCAGTACTTC. Encoded protein: CASSLDRGPTYEQYF.

The chain recombines TRBV11-2 with TRBJ1-2, with unresolved D. The CDR3 is 15 amino acids. CDR1 and CDR2 (germline): SGHAT, FQNNGV. The germline V and J ends were trimmed by 0 bases and 6 bases, with 14 bases remaining between them. The CDR3 sequence is CASSLDLSSWDGYTF. CDR3 sequence (DNA): TGTGCCAGCAGCTTAGATCTTTCCAGTTGGGATGGCTACACCTTC.

This clonotype was detected ten times or more. The chain joins TRBV9 to TRBJ1-2; D is unclear. The ends were cut back, 0 bases at V and 0 bases at J, with 9 bases in the middle. The germline gives CDR1 SGDLS, CDR2 YYNGEE. This CDR3 has 15 residues. The CDR3 loop is CASSVEAGTNYGYTF. CDR3 DNA: TGTGCCAGCAGCGTAGAGGCGGGTACTAACTATGGCTACACCTTC.

The sample holds many counts of this clonotype. The V gene is TRBV12-3 or TRBV12-4, the J gene TRBJ2-3, with TRBD2 identical over 9 bases. CDR3 size: 16 residues. V was pared by 6 bases and J by 3 bases, with 10 bases of the junction left unmatched. The CDR3 region has the DNA TGTGCCAGCAGCCCTTTGCGGGCGGGAGGGACAGATACGCAGTATTTT. The encoded protein is CASSPLRAGGTDTQYF.

This clonotype occurred a few times. CDR3 loop: CASSIGTFSYEQYF. The CDR3 nucleotides are TGTGCCAGCAGTATTGGGACGTTCTCCTACGAGCAGTACTTC. The chain carries TRBV28 and TRBJ2-7, with D perhaps TRBD1 or TRBD2 (5 bases each). This CDR3 region has 14 residues. V shed 5 bases and J shed 0 bases, with 11 bases lying between them. Germline V lookup: CDR1 MDHEN, CDR2 SYDVKM.

This clonotype has a count of ten or more. The genes are TRBV10-3 and TRBJ1-4, with no clear D. The CDR3 is 12 residues long. V was shortened by 4 bases and J by 7 bases, with 7 bases between the two germline ends. Germline V gene data show CDR1 as ENHRY and CDR2 as SYGVKD. CDR3 coding DNA: TGTGCCATCAGTGCAGGACTTGAAAAACTGTTTTTT. Residues: CAISAGLEKLFF.

The chain is built from TRBV2 and TRBJ2-1, with TRBD2 matching over 10 bases. Germline-derived CDR1 and CDR2 are SNHLY and FYNNEI. Trimming at V came to 4 bases and at J to 1 base, leaving 7 bases not matched to a gene. This CDR3 is 17 amino acids long. CDR3 loop: CASSVRLAGLSYNEQFF. DNA of the CDR3: TGTGCCAGCAGTGTTCGACTAGCGGGCCTATCCTACAATGAGCAGTTCTTC.

This clonotype showed up just a few times. The J gene is TRBJ1-5, the V gene TRBV19; D gene uncertain. V dropped 3 bases and J dropped 11 bases, with 14 bases sitting between them. Germline loops: CDR1 LNHDA, CDR2 SQIVND (reference sequence). This CDR3 is 13 amino acids long. Here the CDR3 DNA reads TGTGCCAGTAGTATTATGGGAAGTGAAACCCAGCATTTT. Its protein is CASSIMGSETQHF.

The V and J genes are TRBV24-1 and TRBJ2-7; the D gene is possibly TRBD2 (6 bases). The germline CDR1 and CDR2 sequences are KGHDR and SFDVKD. Trimming took 5 bases from V and 0 from J, leaving 16 bases between them. CDR3 size: 16 residues. The CDR3 nucleotides read TGTGCCACCAGTGGAGGTAGCGGAACGAGCTCCTACGAGCAGTACTTC. Translation gives CATSGGSGTSSYEQYF.

This clonotype has at least ten counts. This sequence joins TRBV2 and TRBJ1-5, with D unclear. CDR1 and CDR2 (germline): SNHLY, FYNNEI. The CDR3 is 13 amino acids. The germline V and J ends were trimmed by 8 bases and 0 bases, with 8 bases remaining between them. CDR3 nucleotide sequence: TGTGCCAGCGGTGGAATTAGCAATCAGCCCCAGCATTTT. Protein product: CASGGISNQPQHF.

The V gene is TRBV10-3, the J gene TRBJ2-1; 7 nucleotides agree with TRBD2. The CDR3 is 14 amino acids. V was clipped by 5 bases and J by 3 bases; unmatched bases: 4. Germline V gene sequence: CDR1 ENHRY, CDR2 SYGVKD. For the CDR3, the DNA is TGTGCCATCAGTTTGCGGGAGCTCTACAATGAGCAGTTCTTC. This translates into CAISLRELYNEQFF.

This clonotype was counted only a few times. The V gene is TRBV6-2 or TRBV6-3, the J gene TRBJ2-1; 8 bases are a match to TRBD2. Germline V gene lookup returns CDR1 MNHEY and CDR2 SVGEGT. This CDR3 is 14 amino acids long. V gave up 7 bases and J gave up 2 bases; unmatched junction bases: 4. The CDR3 spells CASTERGPYNEQFF. In DNA form, the CDR3 reads TGTGCCAGCACAGAGCGGGGGCCCTACAATGAGCAGTTCTTC.

This clonotype has a count of ten or more. This chain joins TRBV27 and TRBJ2-7, with D tentatively TRBD1 (6 bases). Germline V gene lookup returns CDR1 MNHEY and CDR2 SMNVEV (reference sequence). This CDR3 spans 14 amino acids. Trimming pared 8 bases from V and 0 bases from J, leaving 14 bases between. CDR3 sequence reads: CASAKTGSSYEQYF. DNA for the CDR3: TGTGCCAGCGCCAAGACAGGAAGCTCCTACGAGCAGTACTTC.